The next 24 T cell receptor beta chains were all read from a single sample in a study of blood T cell repertoires in COVID-19. Sequenced by immunoSEQ multiplex PCR; TCRdb stores in-frame clones only, minus some. The top ten clones hold 0.45% to 0.6% of a sample with 150,000 to 200,000 clones, 85% to 90% of them seen once. Material: peripheral blood. The receptors come from a man aged 55 to 70 with COVID-19, enrolled during active disease.

V gene TRBV29-1 combines with J gene TRBJ2-1; 7 bases match TRBD2. There are 14 residues in the CDR3. The germline V gene has CDR1 SQVTM and CDR2 ANQGSEA. Trimming cost V 6 bases and J 5 bases; bases outside gene matches: 10. Here the CDR3 DNA reads TGCAGCGTCCTAAGGGGACTACGCGACAATGAGCAGTTCTTC. Residues: CSVLRGLRDNEQFF.

This clone was counted between two and nine times. The chain carries TRBV2 and TRBJ2-3; possibly TRBD1 for D (6 bases). The V end lost 5 bases, the J end lost 6 bases, and 12 bases lay between the germline ends. Germline CDR1 SNHLY, CDR2 FYNNEI. The CDR3 consists of 13 residues. As DNA, the CDR3 is TGTGCCAGCAGTACGCAGGGGTTGGATACGCAGTATTTT. It yields the protein CASSTQGLDTQYF. The complete variable domain, with remaining parts taken from reference TRBV2 and TRBJ2-3, reads EPEVTQTPSHQVTQMGQEVILRCVPISNHLYFYWYRQILGQKVEFLVSFYNNEISEKSEIFDDQFSVERPDGSNFTLKIRSTKLEDSAMYFCASSTQGLDTQYFGPGTRLTVL.

V is TRBV7-2 and J is TRBJ2-5; 8 bases map to TRBD1. Germline CDR1 is SGHTA and CDR2 is FQGNSA. V dropped 0 bases and J dropped 5; count of bases not matched to a gene: 8. The length of the CDR3 is 16 residues. The CDR3 is CASSLAQGARGETQYF. The CDR3 nucleotides are TGTGCCAGCAGCTTAGCCCAGGGGGCGAGGGGGGAGACCCAGTACTTC.

The V gene is TRBV27, the J gene TRBJ2-5, with 9 positions matching TRBD1. Germline V gene sequence: CDR1 MNHEY, CDR2 SMNVEV (reference sequence). Unmatched junction bases numbered 5, after V lost 5 bases and J lost 4 bases. CDR3 length: 14 residues. CDR3 bases: TGTGCCAGCAGTACAACAGGGGGCCGAGAGACCCAGTACTTC. It encodes CASSTTGGRETQYF.

The chain couples TRBV6-1 to TRBJ2-7, with 7 nucleotides matching TRBD1. The germline CDR1 and CDR2 sequences are MNHNS and SASEGT. This CDR3 is built from 16 residues. The trim removed 2 bases at V and 1 base at J, leaving 8 bases unmatched. The CDR3 sequence is CASSESRGTASYEQYF. CDR3 in DNA: TGTGCCAGCAGTGAATCAAGAGGGACAGCGTCCTACGAGCAGTACTTC.

This chain joins TRBV24-1 and TRBJ1-4; 11 nucleotides align to TRBD1. Germline trimming cut 4 bases from V and 7 bases from J; bases unmatched to any gene: 4. This CDR3 spans 15 amino acids. Germline CDR1 is KGHDR and CDR2 is SFDVKD. CDR3 protein: CATSELDRGREKLFF. For the CDR3, the DNA is TGTGCCACCAGTGAACTGGACAGGGGGCGTGAAAAACTGTTTTTT.

The V gene is TRBV14, the J gene TRBJ2-1; 15 bases match TRBD2. Germline lookup yields CDR1 SGHDN and CDR2 FVKESK. The CDR3 loop spans 15 amino acids. Trimming removed 4 bases from V and 15 bases from J; junction bases left unmatched: 10. The CDR3 coding sequence is TGTGCCAGCAGCCGGGGACTAGCGGGAGGTGCTAATCTGTTCTTC. This sequence encodes CASSRGLAGGANLFF.

J is TRBJ2-2 and V is TRBV9; 8 bases map to TRBD1. Germline V gene data show CDR1 as SGDLS and CDR2 as YYNGEE. Trimming at V came to 1 base and at J to 3 bases, leaving 11 bases not matched to a gene. CDR3 size: 18 residues. The CDR3 here is CASSVLPGGGGDTGELFF. The DNA for the CDR3 is TGTGCCAGCAGCGTATTGCCAGGGGGCGGAGGGGACACCGGGGAGCTGTTTTTT.

This clone was observed a few times. The rearrangement links TRBV29-1 to TRBJ2-1; 12 nucleotides match TRBD1. CDR1 is SQVTM, CDR2 ANQGSEA, per germline. The CDR3 runs to 12 residues. The V segment lost 5 bases and the J segment 15 bases; nucleotides outside the gene matches: 8. CDR3 sequence: CSVLGQGARAFF. For the CDR3, the DNA is TGCAGCGTTCTGGGACAGGGGGCGCGTGCGTTCTTC.

The chain has TRBV11-3 and TRBJ1-4; TRBD1 matches 12 bases. Germline CDR1 SGHNT, CDR2 YENEEA. CDR3 length equals 18 residues. The J segment lost 2 bases and the V segment lost 5 bases, leaving 9 bases of the junction unmatched. The CDR3 sequence: CASSTRDRGPGTNEKLFF. CDR3 in DNA: TGTGCCAGCAGCACCCGGGACAGGGGGCCGGGGACTAATGAAAAACTGTTTTTT.

This chain joins TRBV7-2 and TRBJ1-3; no reliable D call. CDR3 length: 16 residues. The V gene lost 5 bases and the J gene lost 0 bases, with 14 bases spanning the gap. The germline CDR1 and CDR2 sequences are SGHTA and FQGNSA. The CDR3 is CASSPSILTSGNTIYF. The CDR3 DNA follows: TGTGCCAGCAGCCCCTCCATACTTACCTCTGGAAACACCATATATTTT. Full variable domain (rest looked up from reference TRBV7-2 and TRBJ1-3): GAGVSQSPSNKVTEKGKDVELRCDPISGHTALYWYRQSLGQGLEFLIYFQGNSAPDKSGLPSDRFSAERTGGSVSTLTIQRTQQEDSAVYLCASSPSILTSGNTIYFGEGSWLTVV.

The genes are TRBV5-1 and TRBJ1-6; D perhaps matches TRBD1 (6 bases). V gave up 3 bases and J gave up 5 bases, with 9 bases separating them. The CDR3 runs 14 residues. Germline V gives CDR1 SGHRS, CDR2 YFSETQ. CDR3 loop: CASSYGQNNSPLHF. CDR3 bases: TGCGCCAGCAGCTACGGACAGAATAATTCACCCCTCCACTTT.

V and J are TRBV11-2 and TRBJ1-4; 7 bases fit TRBD1. The CDR3 is 14 residues long. V lost 1 base and J lost 5; bases outside the gene matches: 1. CDR1 SGHAT and CDR2 FQNNGV come from the germline V gene. In DNA, the CDR3 is TGTGCCAGCAGCTTAGGGGACAGCAATGAAAAACTGTTTTTT. This sequence encodes CASSLGDSNEKLFF.

The rearrangement joins TRBV6-4 to TRBJ1-2; unclear D gene. This CDR3 contains 13 residues. V was pared by 3 bases and J by 3 bases, with 8 bases between. Germline CDR1 is MRHNA and CDR2 is SNTAGT. As DNA, the CDR3 is TGTGCCAGCAGTGAGTCCGGAGACTATGGCTACACCTTC. It translates to CASSESGDYGYTF.

J is TRBJ1-2 and V is TRBV3-1 (or the pseudogene TRBV3-2), with D possibly matching TRBD1 (5 bases). Between the trimmed V and J ends, which lost 2 bases and 4 bases, there was a span of 11 bases. Germline-derived CDR1 and CDR2 are LGHDT and YNNKEL (reference sequence). CDR3 length equals 14 residues. As DNA, the CDR3 is TGTGCCAGCAGCCAACGGGGGTATATCTATGGCTACACCTTC. It codes for CASSQRGYIYGYTF.

This chain joins TRBV14 and TRBJ1-6, with D unclear. The CDR3 is 15 amino acids. Germline CDR1 is SGHDN and CDR2 is FVKESK. Trimming shortened V by 1 base and J by 4 bases, and 8 bases separated the two germline ends. This CDR3 is CASSQVNGYNSPLHF. The CDR3 region has the DNA TGTGCCAGCAGCCAAGTTAACGGGTATAATTCACCCCTCCACTTT.

The CDR3 sequence: CAMRLTLNTEAFF. In nucleotides, the CDR3 is TGTGCCATGAGGCTGACTCTGAACACTGAAGCTTTCTTT. The chain is built from TRBV6-5 and TRBJ1-1, with D hard to call. This CDR3 spans 13 amino acids. Trimming took off 10 bases at V and 0 bases at J, with 12 bases between the two ends. Per germline, CDR1 MNHEY and CDR2 SVGAGI.

Here the CDR3 reads CASAQGASTDTQYF. The CDR3 bases are TGTGCCAGCGCACAGGGGGCTAGCACAGATACGCAGTATTTT. The rearrangement links TRBV18 to TRBJ2-3, with 9 bases matching TRBD1. CDR1 is KGHSH and CDR2 is LQKENI in the germline V gene. V dropped 8 bases and J dropped 0; count of bases not matched to a gene: 3. The CDR3 is 14 residues long.

The rearrangement joins TRBV20-1 to TRBJ1-2, with D possibly TRBD1 on 6 matching bases. V was trimmed by 3 bases and J by 8 bases, leaving 31 bases between them. CDR1 is DFQATT and CDR2 is SNEGSKA in the germline V gene (reference sequence). The CDR3 runs 18 residues. As DNA, the CDR3 is TGCAGTGCTAGTGTCTTGCTGGGGACAACGGGAGGTCGAGTAGGCTACACCTTC. Translated, it gives CSASVLLGTTGGRVGYTF.

Turning to this clone: The sample contains more than one DNA sequence encoding this CDR3. This chain joins TRBV7-9 and TRBJ2-7; no clear D gene. Trimming cost V 2 bases and J 2 bases, with 4 bases left between them. CDR3 length: 12 residues. Germline V gene lookup returns CDR1 SEHNR and CDR2 FQNEAQ (reference sequence). In nucleotides, the CDR3 is TGTGCCAGCAGCTTACTAGCCTACGAGCAGTACTTC. Its protein is CASSLLAYEQYF.

This chain uses TRBV7-3 with TRBJ2-1, with D perhaps TRBD1 (6 bases). The CDR3 length is 15 residues. V was cut by 6 bases and J by 4 bases, with 16 bases left in between. From germline, CDR1 is SGHTA and CDR2 FQGTGA. The CDR3 loop reads CASSYLDSSYNEQFF. The CDR3 coding sequence is TGTGCCAGCAGTTATCTGGACAGCTCATACAATGAGCAGTTCTTC.

This clone has just a few counts. This chain uses TRBV5-1 with TRBJ2-7; 7 bases align to TRBD1. Trimming cost V 2 bases and J 3 bases; bases outside gene matches: 5. This CDR3 is built from 14 residues. Germline lookup yields CDR1 SGHRS and CDR2 YFSETQ. The CDR3 coding sequence is TGCGCCAGCAGCTTACGGGACAGCCTCTACGAGCAGTACTTC. Translated, it gives CASSLRDSLYEQYF.

The CDR3 DNA is TGCGCCAGCAGCTTTTTACGGGACAGTAGCTCTGGAAACACCATATATTTT. Its translation: CASSFLRDSSSGNTIYF. V gene TRBV5-1 combines with J gene TRBJ1-3; TRBD1 matches 7 bases. In germline, CDR1 is SGHRS, CDR2 YFSETQ. The CDR3 sequence is 17 residues long. Trimming cost V 2 bases and J 0 bases; bases outside gene matches: 8. The full variable domain, completed using reference TRBV5-1 and TRBJ1-3, is KAGVTQTPRYLIKTRGQQVTLSCSPISGHRSVSWYQQTPGQGLQFLFEYFSETQRNKGNFPGRFSGRQFSNSRSEMNVSTLELGDSALYLCASSFLRDSSSGNTIYFGEGSWLTVV.

This clone was observed a handful of times. This rearrangement joins TRBV13 to TRBJ1-5; TRBD1 matches at 7 bases. V trimming: 4 bases; J trimming: 7 bases; junction bases outside the gene matches: 16. The CDR3 is 17 amino acids. Germline V gene lookup returns CDR1 PRHDT and CDR2 FYEKMQ (reference sequence). The DNA for the CDR3 is TGTGCCAGCAGCTCGGACAGGACCAGTGGACGTAACCAGCCCCAGCATTTT. Protein product: CASSSDRTSGRNQPQHF.